This is a list of T cell receptor beta chains from one sample in a study of T cells in Graves' hyperthyroidism and ophthalmopathy. TCRdb called the multiplex PCR reads again in MiXCR, with one record for every CDR3 protein. The repertoire holds under 350,000 distinct CDR3 sequences, with about 14% as singletons. Sequences were obtained from blood. The source is a woman younger than 45 with Graves' hyperthyroidism that later progressed to Graves' ophthalmopathy. CDR3s include the opening cysteine and the closing phenylalanine or tryptophan. A D gene is named only where the DNA matches it firmly. Clone size appears in some rows only: once, few, many, or a class for an expanded clone.

j_gene,abundance,v_gene,d_gene,CDR3nt,CDR3aa
TRBJ2-7,many,TRBV6-2/TRBV6-3,.,TGTGCCAGCAGTTACTCAAAGACTAGTAATTACTACGAGCAGTACTTC,CASSYSKTSNYYEQYF
TRBJ2-1,many,TRBV27,.,TGTGCCAGCAGTTCCGACCTTAGCGGCTACAATGAGCAGTTCTTC,CASSSDLSGYNEQFF
TRBJ2-5,.,TRBV19,.,TGTGCCAGTAGCAACATGATGGAGGAGACCCAGTACTTC,CASSNMMEETQYF
TRBJ2-4,many,TRBV5-1,TRBD2,TGCGCCAGCAGCCCTGGACTAGCGGGAGCAAGTGACATTCAGTACTTC,CASSPGLAGASDIQYF
TRBJ1-1,many,TRBV20-1,.,TGCAGTGCTTCCCCAGGGACTGAAGCTTTCTTT,CSASPGTEAFF
TRBJ2-7,few,TRBV24-1,.,TGTGCCACCAGTGATTTTCGAGGAAAGGAGCAGTACTTC,CATSDFRGKEQYF
TRBJ2-6,many,TRBV28,.,TGTGCCAGCAGTTTCCTATACCCGGGCTCCGGGGCTGGGGCCAACGTCCTGACTTTC,CASSFLYPGSGAGANVLTF
TRBJ2-3,many,TRBV19,TRBD2,TGTGCCAGTAGCCTAGCGGGCACGGCAGATACGCAGTATTTT,CASSLAGTADTQYF
TRBJ2-1,many,TRBV3-1,TRBD1,TGTGCCAGCAGCCAAGCACAGGGGAGAATTTTGGATGAGCAGTTCTTC,CASSQAQGRILDEQFF
TRBJ2-1,many,TRBV20-1,TRBD2,TGCAGTGCTCCCTCTAGCGGGAACTACAATGAGCAGTTCTTC,CSAPSSGNYNEQFF
TRBJ2-3,many,TRBV15,TRBD2,TGTGCCACCAGCAGCCAACTAGCGGGAATGGCAGATACGCAGTATTTT,CATSSQLAGMADTQYF
TRBJ2-1,many,TRBV29-1,TRBD2,TGCAGCGTTGAAACGGCTAGCGGATACTCCTACAATGAGCAGTTCTTC,CSVETASGYSYNEQFF
TRBJ2-7,many,TRBV7-2,.,TGTGCCAGCAGCTTAGGACGTCAGGGAGACTACGAGCAGTACTTC,CASSLGRQGDYEQYF
TRBJ2-7,many,TRBV28,TRBD2,TGTGCCAGCAGTTACCGGGACTACTCCTACGAGCAGTACTTC,CASSYRDYSYEQYF
TRBJ1-2,many,TRBV27,TRBD1,TGTGCCAGCAGTGCGACAGGGAACTATGGCTACACCTTC,CASSATGNYGYTF
TRBJ1-6,.,TRBV6-5,.,TGTGCCAGCAGTTACGGAGTCGCGCAGGCCAATTCACCCCTCCACTTT,CASSYGVAQANSPLHF
TRBJ1-2,many,TRBV12-3/TRBV12-4,TRBD1,TGTGCCAGCGGGACAGGGGCTAACTATGGCTACACCTTC,CASGTGANYGYTF
TRBJ1-2,many,TRBV18,.,TGTGCCAGCTCACCGGGAGCAGATAATCCTGGCTACACCTTC,CASSPGADNPGYTF
TRBJ1-4,many,TRBV6-2/TRBV6-3,.,TGTGCCGCAGGTGGGGCCGATGAAAAACTGTTTTTT,CAAGGADEKLFF
TRBJ1-1,.,TRBV9,.,TGTGCCAGCAGCGTAGTATCGGGTACTGAAGCTTTCTTT,CASSVVSGTEAFF
TRBJ2-5,many,TRBV7-9,.,TGTGCCAGCACCGCCCCAGGGGCTAGCATGGAGACCCAGTACTTC,CASTAPGASMETQYF
TRBJ2-3,.,TRBV20-1,TRBD2,TGCAGTGCTAGAGTTCCGGGACTAGCGGGAGGGATAGATACGCAGTATTTT,CSARVPGLAGGIDTQYF
TRBJ2-1,many,TRBV20-1,TRBD2,TGCAGTGCTAGAGATAACCTAGCGGGAGTCAGTGAGCAGTTCTTC,CSARDNLAGVSEQFF
TRBJ2-1,many,TRBV29-1,TRBD1,TGCAGCGTTGAGCTCTGGGGGACAGGGAGCAATGAGCAGTTCTTC,CSVELWGTGSNEQFF
TRBJ2-5,many,TRBV28,TRBD1,TGTGCCAGCAGTGGATCCGGGACAGGGGGGGACGAGACCCAGTACTTC,CASSGSGTGGDETQYF
TRBJ2-1,many,TRBV10-1,TRBD2,TGCGCCAGCAGTGAGGCGGGAGGGAGTGAGCAGTTCTTC,CASSEAGGSEQFF
TRBJ1-2,many,TRBV30,.,TGTGCCTGGAGTGCCGGGGACCGACACGATGGCTACACCTTC,CAWSAGDRHDGYTF